This T cell receptor (beta chain) was identified in a study of T cell repertoires in cytomegalovirus infection (dated by TCRdb to the late 2010s). About the full investigation: Donor HLA type was relevant to the analysis, because carriage of CMV infection together with the matching HLA type was indicated by public TCR beta signatures.

Many counts were recorded for this clonotype. Its antigen is not yet known. No much larger clone exists at a distance of one base, and base qualities are not known. Broader findings and caveats from the paper: The ex vivo response was dominated by HLA-C-restricted CMV-specific TCR beta clonotypes, which also provided the single most frequent clonotype in two of eight donors. Cumulative frequency of public TCR beta family members discriminated carriers of CMV infection plus the relevant HLA type in this cohort and an independent approximately 350-donor cohort.

The sequencer was an Illumina HiSeq 1500. Starting from the raw public reads, TCRdb applied fastp trimming at Q25, assembled clones with MiXCR and retained in-frame beta chains. Every entry covers one CDR3 protein and lists the most common genes and DNA from its rows. For this sample the table gives roughly 300,000 distinct CDR3 sequences, of which roughly 25% were detected only once. Approximately 15% of the sample is taken by the ten largest. The TCR was taken from a human donor in good health (CMV status not recorded). Some clones in this sample may be carry-over from other donors' samples. The sample comprised PBMCs.

The DNA sequence follows: TGTGCCAGCAGCGAGGGACAGCCCGCGTGGTATGAAAAACTGTTTTTT. Its coded protein is CASSEGQPAWYEKLFF. The chain links TRBV7-2 with TRBJ1-4; 7 bases in the middle match TRBD1. The germline V gene supplies CDR1 SGHTA and CDR2 FQGNSA. CDR3 length: 16 amino acids, cysteine to phenylalanine. Only the CDR3 region is kept as DNA, spanning 48 bases read in frame from base 1. V is trimmed back by 5 bases and J by 6 bases, and the junction contains 12 bases that no gene match accounts for. Here the CDR3 is joined to the reference TRBV7-2 and TRBJ1-4 genes, and the full variable domain is: GAGVSQSPSNKVTEKGKDVELRCDPISGHTALYWYRQSLGQGLEFLIYFQGNSAPDKSGLPSDRFSAERTGGSVSTLTIQRTQQEDSAVYLCASSEGQPAWYEKLFFGSGTQLSVL.